The 32 T cell receptor beta chains below were found in one sample sequenced in a study of blood T cell repertoires in COVID-19. The data were produced by immunoSEQ multiplex PCR, yet TCRdb's version contains in-frame clones alone and is incomplete. Of more than 140,000 clones in the sample, about four fifths were seen once. Sequenced input: peripheral blood. Source of these receptors: a human donor in a cohort sampled during active COVID-19.

The chain links TRBV27 to TRBJ2-1; D is ambiguous. This CDR3 comprises 15 residues. Germline V gives CDR1 MNHEY, CDR2 SMNVEV (reference sequence). V was trimmed by 5 bases and J by 10 bases, leaving 21 bases between them. The CDR3 nucleotides are TGTGCCAGCAGTCCCGGTAGACGACTCGACCAGGAGCAGTTCTTC. This encodes CASSPGRRLDQEQFF.

This clone was seen just once. The CDR3: CASAQGVQETQYF. The CDR3 bases are TGCGCCAGCGCGCAGGGGGTTCAAGAGACCCAGTACTTC. The chain is built from TRBV5-1 and TRBJ2-5, with 7 bases aligning to TRBD1. This CDR3 is built from 13 residues. Germline V gives CDR1 SGHRS, CDR2 YFSETQ. J lost 2 bases, V lost 7 bases, and 5 bases had no gene match.

The sample holds one count of this clone. The V gene is TRBV5-1, the J gene TRBJ1-2; D is unclear. Germline V lookup: CDR1 SGHRS, CDR2 YFSETQ. With 0 bases removed from V and 6 bases from J, the gap between germline ends came to 9 bases. This CDR3 contains 13 residues. The CDR3 DNA reads TGCGCCAGCAGCTTGGCACTGTCGAATGGCTACACCTTC. It codes for CASSLALSNGYTF.

V and J are TRBV20-1 and TRBJ2-7; 9 nucleotides agree with TRBD2. The CDR3 has 14 residues. The germline gives CDR1 DFQATT, CDR2 SNEGSKA (reference sequence). V lost 3 bases and J lost 2; bases outside the gene matches: 5. CDR3 sequence reads: CSASAAGGTYEQYF. CDR3 bases: TGCAGTGCTAGTGCGGCGGGAGGGACCTACGAGCAGTACTTC.

The rearrangement joins TRBV4-2 to TRBJ1-6; D is perhaps TRBD1 (5 bases). V lost 0 bases to trimming and J lost 6 bases, with 12 bases between them. CDR3 length: 16 residues. Germline CDR1 reads LGHNA; CDR2 reads YNFKEQ. The CDR3 DNA reads TGTGCCAGCAGCCAAGACAGGGCAGCTTCTAATTCACCCCTCCACTTT. Residues: CASSQDRAASNSPLHF.

This sequence joins TRBV24-1 and TRBJ2-3; 11 bases fit TRBD2. Germline V gene sequence: CDR1 KGHDR, CDR2 SFDVKD. The CDR3 length is 22 residues. V shed 9 bases, J shed 0 bases, and the junction held 25 bases outside the gene matches. The CDR3 sequence: CATDTGTSGLKMIKRSTDTQYF. CDR3 in DNA: TGTGCCACCGATACCGGGACTAGCGGACTTAAAATGATCAAAAGAAGCACAGATACGCAGTATTTT.

This chain joins TRBV2 and TRBJ2-1; tentative D call: TRBD2 (6 bases). The germline V gene has CDR1 SNHLY and CDR2 FYNNEI. Trimming left V 2 bases short and J 2 bases short, with 10 bases between. The CDR3 spans 15 residues. The CDR3 DNA reads as TGTGCCAGCAGTGAAAGGGCGGGAACCTACAATGAGCAGTTCTTC. It specifies CASSERAGTYNEQFF.

This chain connects TRBV19 to TRBJ2-7; TRBD2 aligns across 9 bases. The CDR3 spans 17 residues. V lost 5 bases, J lost 1 base, and 12 bases stayed unmatched. Germline lookup yields CDR1 LNHDA and CDR2 SQIVND (reference sequence). CDR3 protein: CASSASGNWGTSYEQYF. For the CDR3, the DNA is TGTGCCAGTAGTGCTAGCGGGAATTGGGGTACGTCCTACGAGCAGTACTTC.

The gene calls are TRBV7-2 and TRBJ1-3, with 9 bases that match TRBD1. There are 13 residues in the CDR3. The trim removed 1 base at V and 8 bases at J, leaving 0 bases unmatched. The germline gives CDR1 SGHTA, CDR2 FQGNSA. The CDR3 here is CASSLGQGDTIYF. DNA for the CDR3: TGTGCCAGCAGCTTAGGACAGGGGGACACCATATATTTT.

This chain connects TRBV4-3 to TRBJ2-1; D unclear. Germline assignment: CDR1 LGHNA and CDR2 YSLEER. V was clipped by 0 bases and J by 9 bases, with 9 bases between them. The length of the CDR3 is 13 residues. For the CDR3, the DNA is TGCGCCAGCAGCCAAGACTCGGTTGGTGAGCAGTTCTTC. Translated, it gives CASSQDSVGEQFF.

The chain couples TRBV5-1 to TRBJ2-7, with 13 bases identical to TRBD2. V was pared by 3 bases and J by 3 bases, with 3 bases of the junction left unmatched. The CDR3 is 15 residues long. CDR1 SGHRS and CDR2 YFSETQ come from the germline V gene. The CDR3 DNA follows: TGCGCCAGCAGCTGGACTAGCGGGAGTAGCTACGAGCAGTACTTC. Translation: CASSWTSGSSYEQYF.

The chain is built from TRBV9 and TRBJ2-2, with a weak D call TRBD1 (6 bases). CDR1 is SGDLS and CDR2 is YYNGEE in the germline V gene. This CDR3 contains 13 residues. V was pared by 3 bases and J by 6 bases, with 9 bases between. The CDR3 loop reads CASSDRVAGELFF. The DNA of the CDR3 is TGTGCCAGCAGCGACAGGGTGGCCGGGGAGCTGTTTTTT.

The rearrangement links TRBV2 to TRBJ2-1, with D possibly matching TRBD2 (5 bases). There are 13 residues in the CDR3. V gave up 4 bases and J gave up 10 bases, with 14 bases separating them. Per the germline V gene, CDR1 is SNHLY and CDR2 is FYNNEI. CDR3 sequence (DNA): TGTGCCAGCAGTGGAGGGTTAGCCCGGGAGCAGTTCTTC. Protein: CASSGGLAREQFF.

V is TRBV5-4 and J is TRBJ1-1, with D perhaps matching TRBD1 (5 bases). The CDR3 loop spans 12 amino acids. V was pared by 5 bases and J by 5 bases, with 10 bases between. The germline gives CDR1 SGHNT, CDR2 YYREEE (reference sequence). CDR3 nucleotides: TGTGCCAGCAGATCAGGGATTACTGAAGCTTTCTTT. Translated: CASRSGITEAFF.

The V and J genes are TRBV6-6 and TRBJ1-4; 10 bases map to TRBD1. Trimming took 5 bases from V and 5 from J; bases not matched to a gene: 11. The germline gives CDR1 MNHNY, CDR2 SVGAGI (reference sequence). This CDR3 is built from 17 residues. In DNA form, the CDR3 reads TGTGCCAGCAGTCTCTTTCGCCCGGGACAGGGGAATGAAAAACTGTTTTTT. Its protein is CASSLFRPGQGNEKLFF.

V usage is TRBV30 and J usage is TRBJ1-1; D gene ambiguous. Trimming took 0 bases from V and 3 from J, leaving 5 bases between them. The germline CDR1 and CDR2 sequences are GTSNPN and SVGIG (reference sequence). The CDR3 contains 12 residues. Here the CDR3 reads CAWSVQYTEAFF. The CDR3 nucleotides read TGTGCCTGGAGTGTACAATACACTGAAGCTTTCTTT.

The rearrangement joins TRBV7-2 to TRBJ2-3, with D tentatively TRBD2 (6 bases). The CDR3 covers 15 residues. CDR1 is SGHTA, CDR2 FQGNSA, per germline. V was clipped by 0 bases and J by 2 bases, with 9 bases between them. CDR3 DNA sequence: TGTGCCAGCAGCTTAGCGGCGGGGTTCACAGATACGCAGTATTTT. Its protein is CASSLAAGFTDTQYF.

The chain recombines TRBV9 with TRBJ2-2, with a tentative D call TRBD2 (6 bases). Per the germline V gene, CDR1 is SGDLS and CDR2 is YYNGEE. With 5 bases removed from V and 4 bases from J, the gap between germline ends came to 15 bases. This CDR3 has 15 residues. CDR3 nucleotide sequence: TGTGCCAGCAGTCGAGCGGGTCGGGGCACCGGGGAGCTGTTTTTT. It codes for CASSRAGRGTGELFF. Looking up the rest from reference TRBV9 and TRBJ2-2 gives the full variable domain: DSGVTQTPKHLITATGQRVTLRCSPRSGDLSVYWYQQSLDQGLQFLIQYYNGEERAKGNILERFSAQQFPDLHSELNLSSLELGDSALYFCASSRAGRGTGELFFGEGSRLTVL.

This clone was detected only once. The chain is built from TRBV19 and TRBJ1-2, with 7 bases matching TRBD1. This CDR3 contains 15 residues. Germline V gives CDR1 LNHDA, CDR2 SQIVND (reference sequence). V shed 4 bases and J 0 bases; nucleotides not matched to a gene: 5. The CDR3 coding sequence is TGTGCCAGTAGTACGCGGACAGGCCCTAACTATGGCTACACCTTC. Its protein product is CASSTRTGPNYGYTF.

The DNA of the CDR3 is TGTGCCAGTGCTTTGGAGGGGCCTGGAAACACCATATATTTT. It yields the protein CASALEGPGNTIYF. The chain joins TRBV19 to TRBJ1-3, with a tentative D call TRBD1 (5 bases). V lost 8 bases and J 2 bases, leaving 13 bases between the germline ends. Germline lookup yields CDR1 LNHDA and CDR2 SQIVND (reference sequence). This CDR3 comprises 14 residues.

This CDR3 is CASSQVRLAIRELFF. In nucleotides, the CDR3 is TGTGCCAGCAGCCAAGTCCGACTAGCTATAAGGGAGCTGTTTTTT. This chain uses TRBV3-1 (or the pseudogene TRBV3-2) with TRBJ2-2, with 7 bases identical to TRBD2. The germline V gene has CDR1 LGHDT and CDR2 YNNKEL (reference sequence). The CDR3 is made up of 15 amino acids. After removal of 1 base from V and 9 bases from J, the junction contained 8 bases not matched to a gene.

The J gene is TRBJ1-2, the V gene TRBV5-6; 7 bases match TRBD1. Germline V gives CDR1 SGHDT, CDR2 YYEEEE. Losses at the gene ends were 4 bases for V and 4 bases for J; bases not matched to a gene: 10. CDR3 size: 15 residues. The CDR3 region is CASSRTGESLYGYTF. The DNA for the CDR3 is TGTGCCAGCAGCCGAACAGGGGAATCGCTCTATGGCTACACCTTC.

The chain employs TRBV5-6 and TRBJ1-2; tentative D call: TRBD1 (5 bases). Germline V CDR1 and CDR2: SGHDT, YYEEEE. This CDR3 contains 15 residues. The germline V and J ends were trimmed by 5 bases and 5 bases, with 19 bases remaining between them. CDR3 DNA: TGTGCCAGCAGTCCGGGCCAGGGTCGGGGGTATGGCTACACCTTC. Protein: CASSPGQGRGYGYTF.

The CDR3 is CAISESTGHPYEQYF. CDR3 coding DNA: TGTGCCATCAGTGAGTCCACGGGACACCCCTACGAGCAGTACTTC. The J gene is TRBJ2-7, the V gene TRBV10-3; D is perhaps TRBD1 (6 bases). V was pared by 0 bases and J by 2 bases, with 11 bases between. Germline V gene lookup returns CDR1 ENHRY and CDR2 SYGVKD. The CDR3 is made up of 15 amino acids.

V usage is TRBV30 and J usage is TRBJ2-1, with 9 bases matching TRBD2. The CDR3 covers 18 residues. Germline CDR1 reads GTSNPN; CDR2 reads SVGIG (reference sequence). Germline trimming cut 2 bases from V and 5 bases from J; bases unmatched to any gene: 16. The CDR3 nucleotides are TGTGCCTGGAGTAGGGGAAAGCTTAGCGGGAGCCCCCACAATGAGCAGTTCTTC. It is translated as CAWSRGKLSGSPHNEQFF.

The count of this clone is one. The V and J genes are TRBV7-8 and TRBJ2-1; 10 bases map to TRBD1. The germline CDR1 and CDR2 sequences are SGHVS and FQNEAQ. This CDR3 is 15 amino acids long. Trimming at V came to 5 bases and at J to 7 bases, leaving 8 bases not matched to a gene. CDR3 DNA: TGTGCCAGCAGCATGGGACAGGGGAGTACGAATGAGCAGTTCTTC. Amino acid sequence: CASSMGQGSTNEQFF.

The rearrangement uses TRBV6-2 or TRBV6-3 and TRBJ2-2; TRBD2 aligns across 8 bases. The CDR3 extends over 17 amino acids. V shed 2 bases, J shed 1 base, and the junction held 6 bases outside the gene matches. CDR1 is MNHEY, CDR2 SVGEGT, per germline. The CDR3 nucleotides read TGTGCCAGCAGTTACGGCTTAACTAGCGGGAACACCGGGGAGCTGTTTTTT. Residues: CASSYGLTSGNTGELFF.

V is TRBV5-1 and J is TRBJ1-1; D remains unclear. Germline V gene data show CDR1 as SGHRS and CDR2 as YFSETQ. This CDR3 has 15 amino acids. Trimming shortened V by 0 bases and J by 1 base, and 10 bases separated the two germline ends. DNA of the CDR3: TGCGCCAGCAGCTTGGACCCGGGAAGGAACACTGAAGCTTTCTTT. Amino acid sequence: CASSLDPGRNTEAFF. The full variable domain, in which reference TRBV5-1 and TRBJ1-1 provide the parts outside the CDR3, is KAGVTQTPRYLIKTRGQQVTLSCSPISGHRSVSWYQQTPGQGLQFLFEYFSETQRNKGNFPGRFSGRQFSNSRSEMNVSTLELGDSALYLCASSLDPGRNTEAFFGQGTRLTVV.

This chain joins TRBV18 and TRBJ1-4; TRBD1 matches 9 bases. Germline trimming cut 6 bases from V and 4 bases from J; bases unmatched to any gene: 3. The germline gives CDR1 KGHSH, CDR2 LQKENI. The CDR3 is 14 amino acids. In nucleotides, the CDR3 is TGTGCCAGCTCGCTGGGACAGGGTAATGAAAAACTGTTTTTT. Translated, it gives CASSLGQGNEKLFF.

This chain connects TRBV30 to TRBJ2-3, with 7 bases fitting TRBD2. J lost 5 bases, V lost 3 bases, and 5 bases had no gene match. The V gene's germline CDR1 is GTSNPN and CDR2 SVGIG (reference sequence). The CDR3 length is 13 residues. Here the CDR3 DNA reads TGTGCCTGGAGGGGACTACCCGTAGATACGCAGTATTTT. Its translation is CAWRGLPVDTQYF.

The V and J genes are TRBV7-9 and TRBJ2-3, with 7 bases fitting TRBD2. Trimming removed 0 bases from V and 8 bases from J; junction bases left unmatched: 8. CDR3 length: 15 residues. The V gene's germline CDR1 is SEHNR and CDR2 FQNEAQ (reference sequence). Here the CDR3 DNA reads TGTGCCAGCAGCTTAGCGGTGACGGGGGAGGGTACGCAGTATTTT. Residues: CASSLAVTGEGTQYF.

This clone was picked up one time. The chain uses TRBV28 and TRBJ1-5; no firm D call. CDR1 and CDR2 (germline): MDHEN, SYDVKM. Trimming removed 4 bases from V and 2 bases from J, with 24 bases in between. The CDR3 loop spans 19 amino acids. The CDR3 spells CASSSSQHRGRMGNQPQHF. The CDR3 DNA reads as TGTGCCAGCAGTTCCAGTCAGCACCGAGGGCGTATGGGCAATCAGCCCCAGCATTTT.